What follows is one T cell receptor (beta chain) and its context. The germline V gene encodes CDR1 SGHNT and CDR2 YENEEA. V was clipped by 4 bases and J by 7 bases; unmatched bases: 3. The CDR3 totals 13 residues. The data were taken from a study of blood T cell repertoires in COVID-19. Sequencing used immunoSEQ multiplex PCR; TCRdb keeps in-frame clones, though not all of them. The sample lists about 200,000 clones; around 84% were seen once. This TCR derives from a woman aged 40-49 years with acute COVID-19. Sample: PBMCs or T cells enriched from blood (not recorded which). This rearrangement joins TRBV11-3 to TRBJ2-1; 8 nucleotides agree with TRBD2. The CDR3: CASSSTSGNEQFF. The CDR3 region has the DNA TGTGCCAGCAGCTCAACTAGCGGAAATGAGCAGTTCTTC.